These 11 T cell receptor beta chains share one sample of origin, sequenced in a study of T cells in localized non-small cell lung cancer. Produced via immunoSEQ multiplex PCR; TCRdb's table is partial and in-frame only. This sample carries almost 40,000 clones, just over 85% of them seen once, and the ten largest clones take over 5.5%. This material consisted of peripheral blood mononuclear cells, taken before any cancer treatment. The receptors originated from a male donor at least 60 years old with stage II lung adenocarcinoma.

The chain uses TRBV29-1 and TRBJ1-5; D uncertain. With 4 bases removed from V and 6 bases from J, the gap between germline ends came to 13 bases. The CDR3 totals 13 residues. In germline, CDR1 is SQVTM, CDR2 ANQGSEA. The CDR3, as DNA: TGCAGCGTTGTCATCAGTATCGGTCAGCCCCAGCATTTT. Amino acids: CSVVISIGQPQHF.

J is TRBJ2-4 and V is TRBV20-1, with D maybe TRBD2 (5 bases). The V and J ends lost 3 bases and 9 bases respectively, with 6 bases between them. The germline gives CDR1 DFQATT, CDR2 SNEGSKA (reference sequence). The CDR3 has 10 residues. The CDR3 DNA reads TGCAGTGCTAGCGAGGGCATTCAGTACTTC. It is translated as CSASEGIQYF.

The rearrangement uses TRBV6-1 and TRBJ1-4; D is perhaps TRBD1 (6 bases). Trimming took 6 bases from V and 16 from J, leaving 18 bases between them. Looked up from germline, CDR1 is MNHNS and CDR2 is SASEGT. The CDR3 covers 12 residues. The CDR3 DNA sequence: TGTGCCAGCAGCGACCAAACAGGGAAAGCGTTTTTT. Translating it yields CASSDQTGKAFF.

The chain employs TRBV7-2 and TRBJ1-3; 8 bases map to TRBD1. Germline V gene sequence: CDR1 SGHTA, CDR2 FQGNSA. The CDR3 is made up of 16 amino acids. V lost 0 bases to trimming and J lost 2 bases; unmatched junction nucleotides: 3. The CDR3 reads CASSLAPQGAGNTIYF. CDR3 DNA: TGTGCCAGCAGCTTAGCCCCACAGGGGGCTGGAAACACCATATATTTT.

The J gene is TRBJ2-3, the V gene TRBV6-1; TRBD2 matches 9 bases. CDR1 is MNHNS and CDR2 is SASEGT in the germline V gene. V lost 3 bases and J lost 2; bases outside the gene matches: 3. The CDR3 is 15 residues long. The CDR3 protein is CASSETSGNTDTQYF. The CDR3 DNA sequence: TGTGCCAGCAGTGAGACTAGCGGTAACACAGATACGCAGTATTTT.

This clone was counted once. This chain links TRBV5-1 with TRBJ2-3, with no clear D. With 3 bases removed from V and 0 bases from J, the gap between germline ends came to 8 bases. The CDR3 spans 14 residues. Germline CDR1 SGHRS, CDR2 YFSETQ. DNA of the CDR3: TGCGCCAGCAGCTACCAATCTAGCACAGATACGCAGTATTTT. Amino acids: CASSYQSSTDTQYF.

The V call is TRBV18, the J call TRBJ2-7, with D possibly called TRBD1 or TRBD2 (5 bases each). CDR3 size: 16 residues. The germline V and J ends were trimmed by 4 bases and 1 base, with 17 bases remaining between them. Germline-derived CDR1 and CDR2 are KGHSH and LQKENI. CDR3 sequence reads: CASSLSSGTLSYEQYF. The CDR3 DNA reads TGTGCCAGCTCACTGTCTTCCGGGACCCTTTCCTACGAGCAGTACTTC.

In its sample, this clone was seen a few times. The chain joins TRBV19 to TRBJ1-1, with D possibly being TRBD1 (6 bases). This CDR3 region has 15 residues. V lost 7 bases to trimming and J lost 1 base, with 16 bases between them. Germline CDR1 LNHDA, CDR2 SQIVND (reference sequence). The CDR3: CASIDRKVGNTEAFF. The CDR3 DNA reads as TGTGCCAGTATAGACAGGAAGGTTGGGAACACTGAAGCTTTCTTT.

The chain is built from TRBV5-4 and TRBJ2-4; 7 bases are a match to TRBD1. In germline, CDR1 is SGHNT, CDR2 YYREEE (reference sequence). There are 14 residues in the CDR3. With 0 bases clipped from V and 8 bases from J, the junction kept 5 bases outside the gene matches. The CDR3 nucleotides read TGTGCCAGCAGCTTGGGTGACAGGGATGACATTCAGTACTTC. Amino acids: CASSLGDRDDIQYF.

The chain combines TRBV28 with TRBJ1-2; the D is unclear. Germline V lookup: CDR1 MDHEN, CDR2 SYDVKM. The ends were cut back, 3 bases at V and 4 bases at J, with 12 bases in the middle. The CDR3 sequence is 14 residues long. The CDR3 loop reads CASSLSSGGYGYTF. CDR3 coding DNA: TGTGCCAGCAGTTTGTCCTCGGGTGGCTATGGCTACACCTTC.

This sequence joins TRBV28 and TRBJ1-2; 10 nucleotides line up with TRBD1. CDR1 is MDHEN, CDR2 SYDVKM, per germline. The CDR3 sequence is 17 residues long. With 4 bases clipped from V and 5 bases from J, the junction kept 13 bases outside the gene matches. The CDR3 DNA reads as TGTGCCAGCAGTTCGCCCGATCCCCGACAGGGGGCGTATGGCTACACCTTC. Amino acids: CASSSPDPRQGAYGYTF.